Sequencing of this TCR beta chain was carried out in a study of blood T cell repertoires in COVID-19. TCRdb keeps only in-frame clones here, not all; method: immunoSEQ multiplex PCR. Here the sample spans hundreds of thousands of clones, around 79% being singletons. CDR1 KGHSH and CDR2 LQKENI come from the germline V gene. The CDR3 has 17 residues. V dropped 5 bases and J dropped 0; count of bases not matched to a gene: 5. The chain employs TRBV18 and TRBJ2-2; 11 bases align to TRBD2. The source is a woman older than 75 with acute or convalescent COVID-19. The sample comprised peripheral blood. CDR3 in amino acids: CASSVATSGTNTGELFF. The CDR3 DNA is TGTGCCAGCTCAGTTGCGACTAGCGGGACGAACACCGGGGAGCTGTTTTTT.